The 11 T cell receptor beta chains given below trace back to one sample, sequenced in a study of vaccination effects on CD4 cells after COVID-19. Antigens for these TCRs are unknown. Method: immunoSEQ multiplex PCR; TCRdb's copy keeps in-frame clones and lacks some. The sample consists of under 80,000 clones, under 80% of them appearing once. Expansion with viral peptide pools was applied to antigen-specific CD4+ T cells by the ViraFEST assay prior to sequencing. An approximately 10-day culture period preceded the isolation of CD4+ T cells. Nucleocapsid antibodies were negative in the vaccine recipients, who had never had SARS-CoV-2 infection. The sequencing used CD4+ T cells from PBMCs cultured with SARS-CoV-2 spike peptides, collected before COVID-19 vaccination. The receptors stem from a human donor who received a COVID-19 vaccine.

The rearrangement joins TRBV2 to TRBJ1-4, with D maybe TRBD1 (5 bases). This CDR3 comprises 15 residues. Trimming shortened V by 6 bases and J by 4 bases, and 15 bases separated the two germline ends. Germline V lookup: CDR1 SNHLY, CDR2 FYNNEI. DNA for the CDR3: TGTGCCAGCAGCGATACGGGACTGAGTAATGAAAAACTGTTTTTT. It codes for CASSDTGLSNEKLFF.

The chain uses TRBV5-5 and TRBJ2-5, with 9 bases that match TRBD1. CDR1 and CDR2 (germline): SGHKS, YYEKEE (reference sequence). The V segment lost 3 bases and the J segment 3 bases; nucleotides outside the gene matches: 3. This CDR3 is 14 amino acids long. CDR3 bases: TGTGCCAGCAGCTGGAGGACAGGGGAAGAGACCCAGTACTTC. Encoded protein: CASSWRTGEETQYF.

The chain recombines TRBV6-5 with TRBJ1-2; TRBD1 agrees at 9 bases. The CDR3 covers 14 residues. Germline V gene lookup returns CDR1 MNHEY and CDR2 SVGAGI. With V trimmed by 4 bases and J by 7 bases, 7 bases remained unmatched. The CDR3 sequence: CASSSEGTGSGYTF. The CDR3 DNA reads TGTGCCAGCAGTTCGGAGGGGACAGGGTCTGGCTACACCTTC.

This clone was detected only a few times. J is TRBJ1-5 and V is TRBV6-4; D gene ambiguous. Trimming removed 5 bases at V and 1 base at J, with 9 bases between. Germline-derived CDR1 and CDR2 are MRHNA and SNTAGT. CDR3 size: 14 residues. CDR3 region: CASSRHGSNQPQHF. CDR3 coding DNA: TGTGCCAGCAGTCGTCATGGGAGCAATCAGCCCCAGCATTTT.

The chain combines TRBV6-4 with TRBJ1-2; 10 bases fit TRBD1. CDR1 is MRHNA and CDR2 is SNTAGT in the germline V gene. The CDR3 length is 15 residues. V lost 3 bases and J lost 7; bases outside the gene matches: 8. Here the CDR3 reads CASSELTGGKSGYTF. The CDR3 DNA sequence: TGTGCCAGCAGTGAGCTGACAGGGGGCAAGAGTGGCTACACCTTC.

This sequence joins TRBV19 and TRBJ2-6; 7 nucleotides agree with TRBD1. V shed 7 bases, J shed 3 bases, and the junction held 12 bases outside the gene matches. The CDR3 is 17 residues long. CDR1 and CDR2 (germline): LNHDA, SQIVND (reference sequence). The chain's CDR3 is CASTARGLSYGANVLTF. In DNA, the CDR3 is TGTGCCAGTACCGCCAGGGGGTTGAGCTATGGGGCCAACGTCCTGACTTTC.

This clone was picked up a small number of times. The DNA for the CDR3 is TGTGCCAGCAGTCGGGGGACTAGGTTGTATTTT. It codes for CASSRGTRLYF. The chain recombines TRBV2 with TRBJ2-3, with 8 bases identical to TRBD2. The V gene end was trimmed by 5 bases and the J gene end by 14 bases; junction bases not matched to a gene: 6. Per germline, CDR1 SNHLY and CDR2 FYNNEI. This CDR3 region has 11 residues.

The CDR3 reads CATSRDLYSRNEQFF. For the CDR3, the DNA is TGTGCCACCAGCAGAGATCTTTATAGTCGCAATGAGCAGTTCTTC. The V and J genes are TRBV15 and TRBJ2-1, with D hard to call. The CDR3 covers 15 residues. From germline, CDR1 is LNHNV and CDR2 YYDKDF (reference sequence). The germline V and J ends were trimmed by 0 bases and 6 bases, with 12 bases remaining between them.

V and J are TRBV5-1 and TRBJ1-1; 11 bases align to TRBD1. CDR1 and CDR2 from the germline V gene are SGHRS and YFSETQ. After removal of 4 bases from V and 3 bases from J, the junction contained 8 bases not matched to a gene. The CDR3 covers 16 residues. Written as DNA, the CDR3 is TGCGCCAGCAGCCGGGGACAGGGGGGGGCGGACACTGAAGCTTTCTTT. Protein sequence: CASSRGQGGADTEAFF.

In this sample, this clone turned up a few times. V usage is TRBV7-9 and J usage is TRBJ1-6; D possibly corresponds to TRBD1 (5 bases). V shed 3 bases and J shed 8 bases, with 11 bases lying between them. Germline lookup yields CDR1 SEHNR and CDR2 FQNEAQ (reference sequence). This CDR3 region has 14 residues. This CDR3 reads CASSFQGRDSPLHF. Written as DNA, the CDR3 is TGTGCCAGCAGCTTTCAGGGTCGGGATTCACCCCTCCACTTT.

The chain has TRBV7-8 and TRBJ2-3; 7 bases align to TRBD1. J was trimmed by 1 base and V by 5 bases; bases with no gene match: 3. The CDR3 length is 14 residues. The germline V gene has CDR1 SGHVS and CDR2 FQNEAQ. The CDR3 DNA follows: TGTGCCAGCAGCCCCGGACAGGGCACAGATACGCAGTATTTT. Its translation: CASSPGQGTDTQYF.